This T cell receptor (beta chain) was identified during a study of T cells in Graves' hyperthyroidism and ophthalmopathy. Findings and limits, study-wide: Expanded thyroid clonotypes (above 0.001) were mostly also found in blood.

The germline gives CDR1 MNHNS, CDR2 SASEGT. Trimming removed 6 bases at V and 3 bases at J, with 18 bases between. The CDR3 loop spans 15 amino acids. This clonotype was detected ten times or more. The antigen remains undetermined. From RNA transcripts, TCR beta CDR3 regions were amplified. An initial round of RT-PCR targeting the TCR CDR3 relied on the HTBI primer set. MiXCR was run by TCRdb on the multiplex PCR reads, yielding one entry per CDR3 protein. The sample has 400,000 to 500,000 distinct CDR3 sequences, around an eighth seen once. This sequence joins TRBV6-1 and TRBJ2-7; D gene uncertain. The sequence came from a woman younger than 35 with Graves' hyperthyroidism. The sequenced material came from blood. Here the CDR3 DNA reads TGTGCCAGCAGAGACCAGCCCGGTGGAGTCTACGAGCAGTACTTC. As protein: CASRDQPGGVYEQYF.